A selection of T cell receptor beta chains follows, all from one sample in a study of early T cells in non-severe SARS-CoV-2 infection. MiXCR was run by TCRdb on the 5' RACE reads, yielding one entry per CDR3 protein. The table shows some 52,000 distinct CDR3 sequences, with 6.5% to 9% occurring only once. The sequencing input was whole blood. Receptor source: an adult who was a healthcare worker with PCR-confirmed SARS-CoV-2 infection or an uninfected control (not recorded which). The CDR3 runs from the conserved cysteine through the conserved F or W. Fields, in order: clone size, V gene, J gene, D gene, CDR3 DNA, CDR3 protein. The D gene is left open where the match is weak. Size is stated for part of the rows, as once, few or many counts, or as a class when the clone is expanded.

.	TRBV11-1	TRBJ2-2	TRBD2	TGTGCCAGCAGCACATCTAGCGGGAGAGGCACCGGGGAGCTGTTTTTT	CASSTSSGRGTGELFF
few	TRBV6-2/TRBV6-3	TRBJ2-7	.	TGTGCCAGCAGTTACGGGTACAGCTACGAGCAGTACTTC	CASSYGYSYEQYF
.	TRBV10-3	TRBJ2-7	TRBD2	TGTGCCATCCGCGAGTCGGGGGGATCGTACGAGCAGTACTTC	CAIRESGGSYEQYF
few	TRBV19	TRBJ1-4	.	TGTGCCAGTAGTCCCTTTCGTTCAACTAATGAAAAACTGTTTTTT	CASSPFRSTNEKLFF
.	TRBV7-9	TRBJ2-1	.	TGTGCCAGCAGCTCCCAGGGGCCCCTCGGCTACAATGAGCAGTTCTTC	CASSSQGPLGYNEQFF
many	TRBV14	TRBJ2-1	TRBD2	TGTGCCAGCAGCCAAGATTGGTGGACTAGCGGAGGTCGGTACAATGAGCAGTTCTTC	CASSQDWWTSGGRYNEQFF
many	TRBV4-1	TRBJ2-1	TRBD2	TGCGCCAGCAGCCAAGATTCCGGGACTAAGGCCTTTGAGCAGTTCTTC	CASSQDSGTKAFEQFF
few	TRBV6-2/TRBV6-3	TRBJ2-5	TRBD2	TGTGCCAGCAGTTACGGGAGGACTAGCGGGAACCAAGAGACCCAGTACTTC	CASSYGRTSGNQETQYF
many	TRBV4-3	TRBJ2-2	TRBD1	TGCGCCAGCAGCCTATTCCTGGGGACAGGGGGAGGGGAGCTGTTTTTT	CASSLFLGTGGGELFF
many	TRBV18	TRBJ2-2	.	TGTGCCAGCAGCCCAGGGAACACCGGGGAGCTGTTTTTT	CASSPGNTGELFF
many	TRBV3-1	TRBJ2-1	.	TGTGCCAGCAGCCGGGTCGGGACCAATGAGCAGTTCTTC	CASSRVGTNEQFF
.	TRBV7-7	TRBJ2-7	.	TGTGCTAGCAGCTCACGGATCTATACTAACTCCTACGAGCAGTACTTC	CASSSRIYTNSYEQYF
.	TRBV12-3/TRBV12-4	TRBJ1-5	.	TGTGCCAGCAGTCCTAATTCAGGGTACAATCAGCCCCAGCATTTT	CASSPNSGYNQPQHF
many	TRBV6-6	TRBJ2-7	TRBD2	TGTGCCAGCTGGACTAGCGGGAGTTACGAGCAGTACTTC	CASWTSGSYEQYF
many	TRBV6-5	TRBJ2-2	TRBD2	TGTGCCAGCAGTTACTCCTGGACTAGCGGGAACACCGGGGAGCTGTTTTTT	CASSYSWTSGNTGELFF
few	TRBV11-3	TRBJ1-1	.	TGTGCCAGCAGCTTAAACACACCGAACACTGAAGCTTTCTTT	CASSLNTPNTEAFF
.	TRBV20-1	TRBJ2-3	TRBD2	TGCAGTGCTATATCTAGCGGGGGAGCAGATACGCAGTATTTT	CSAISSGGADTQYF
few	TRBV5-4	TRBJ2-1	.	TGTGCCAGCAGCTTGGTAGGGGACAATGAGCAGTTCTTC	CASSLVGDNEQFF
many	TRBV28	TRBJ1-1	.	TGTGCCAGCAGTTTATCACTGAACACTGAAGCTTTCTTT	CASSLSLNTEAFF
.	TRBV6-2/TRBV6-3	TRBJ2-7	.	TGTGCCAGCAGTTACTCGCAGGGCAACGAGCAGTACTTC	CASSYSQGNEQYF
many	TRBV7-2	TRBJ2-1	TRBD2	TGTGCCAGCAGCTACGGACTAGCGGGAGCCGGGAATGAGCAGTTCTTC	CASSYGLAGAGNEQFF
.	TRBV7-3	TRBJ2-3	.	TGTGCCAGCAGCTTGACAGCTAGCACAGATACGCAGTATTTT	CASSLTASTDTQYF
many	TRBV7-6	TRBJ2-7	TRBD2	TGTGCCAGCAGCTTAGGGGCGGGAGCTACGTACGAGCAGTACTTC	CASSLGAGATYEQYF
few	TRBV24-1	TRBJ2-5	.	TGTGCCACCAGCGATCACGGCGTGGCAGGGCAAGAGACCCAGTACTTC	CATSDHGVAGQETQYF
few	TRBV2	TRBJ2-3	TRBD1	TGTGCCAGCAGTGAACCCGGAGCAGGACAGGGGATCGGCACAGATACGCAGTATTTT	CASSEPGAGQGIGTDTQYF
.	TRBV7-8	TRBJ2-7	.	TGTGCCAGCAGTTTAACAGGGATAGTTAACGAGCAGTACTTC	CASSLTGIVNEQYF
.	TRBV20-1	TRBJ2-7	TRBD1	TGCAGTCTTACAGGGGATACGACCTACGAGCAGTACTTC	CSLTGDTTYEQYF
.	TRBV12-3/TRBV12-4	TRBJ2-7	TRBD2	TGTGCCAGCAGCCATCCCCTAGCGGGATCCTACGAGCAGTACTTC	CASSHPLAGSYEQYF
once	TRBV6-6	TRBJ2-7	.	TGTGCCAGCAGTCCTCGGACGGTTTTAGTTTACGAGCAGTACTTC	CASSPRTVLVYEQYF
many	TRBV5-6	TRBJ1-1	.	TGTGCCAGCAGCTTGTTTAGTTCGACGTTGAACACTGAAGCTTTCTTT	CASSLFSSTLNTEAFF
few	TRBV7-6	TRBJ2-1	.	TGTGCCAGCAGCTTAGCCCCTCGATGGGGGGATGAGCAGTTCTTC	CASSLAPRWGDEQFF
.	TRBV29-1	TRBJ2-7	TRBD1	TGCAGCGTGGACAGGGGTAGCTACGAGCAGTACTTC	CSVDRGSYEQYF
.	TRBV6-2/TRBV6-3	TRBJ2-1	.	TGTGCCAGCCACGCAGGGGTCGACAATGAGCAGTTCTTC	CASHAGVDNEQFF
.	TRBV11-2	TRBJ2-2	TRBD2	TGTGCCAGCAGCTTAGATGGGCTAGCGGGGGGCCCGAACACCGGGGAGCTGTTTTTT	CASSLDGLAGGPNTGELFF
.	TRBV18	TRBJ1-1	TRBD1	TGTGCCAGCTCACGACGACAGGGGAACACTGAAGCTTTCTTT	CASSRRQGNTEAFF
few	TRBV11-2	TRBJ2-7	.	TGTGCCAGCAGCTCCGGTTTGGTCGAGCAGTACTTC	CASSSGLVEQYF
few	TRBV7-6	TRBJ2-2	.	TGTGCCACCCACCGTGTAGCTGAGAACACCGGGGAGCTGTTTTTT	CATHRVAENTGELFF
.	TRBV7-9	TRBJ2-3	TRBD1	TGTGCCAGCAGTCTCACAGGGGTGGGCACAGATACGCAGTATTTT	CASSLTGVGTDTQYF
few	TRBV5-1	TRBJ2-7	.	TGCGCCAGCAGCTTAGGTCCAGGTGGCTACGAGCAGTACTTC	CASSLGPGGYEQYF
many	TRBV4-2	TRBJ1-6	.	TGTGCCAGCAGCCAAGATAAGGCTGAGGGGAGCAATTCACCCCTCCACTTT	CASSQDKAEGSNSPLHF
.	TRBV7-8	TRBJ1-5	.	TGTGCCAGCAGCCGGGGGCGGGACAATCAGCCCCAGCATTTT	CASSRGRDNQPQHF
many	TRBV6-2/TRBV6-3	TRBJ1-5	.	TGTGCCAGCAGTTACAGTGACCAGCCCCAGCATTTT	CASSYSDQPQHF
few	TRBV27	TRBJ2-7	.	TGTGCCAGCAGTTTGATCGGGGGCGCGCTGGGGGAGCAGTACTTC	CASSLIGGALGEQYF
few	TRBV5-4	TRBJ2-1	TRBD2	TGTGCCAGCAGCGGCCTGGCGGGGGGGCGCTACAATGAGCAGTTCTTC	CASSGLAGGRYNEQFF
many	TRBV27	TRBJ2-4	.	TGTGCCAGCCGATTCTCGGTCAAAAACATTCAGTACTTC	CASRFSVKNIQYF
.	TRBV7-2	TRBJ2-7	.	TGTGCCAGCAGCCCCTTCCCAGGCCCAGACTACGAGCAGTACTTC	CASSPFPGPDYEQYF
.	TRBV7-2	TRBJ2-1	.	TGTGCCAGCAGCTACCTCGGCCCCTACAATGAGCAGTTCTTC	CASSYLGPYNEQFF
.	TRBV7-9	TRBJ1-1	.	TGTGCCAGCAGCCCTCCAATGTTGCGAGGCACTGAAGCTTTCTTT	CASSPPMLRGTEAFF
many	TRBV3-1	TRBJ2-2	.	TGTGCCAGCAGCCAAGATTGGAGGGAAGGGGAGCTGTTTTTT	CASSQDWREGELFF
many	TRBV11-2	TRBJ2-3	TRBD2	TGTGCCAGCAGCCCAGGAGCACTAGCGACAGATACGCAGTATTTT	CASSPGALATDTQYF
many	TRBV18	TRBJ2-7	.	TGTGCCAGCTCCCCCGATAGACAGTACGAGCAGTACTTC	CASSPDRQYEQYF
.	TRBV20-1	TRBJ1-5	.	TGCAGTGCTTCGAGACAGAGGCCAAATCAGCCCCAGCATTTT	CSASRQRPNQPQHF
many	TRBV18	TRBJ2-1	.	TGTGCCAGCTCATCCCAACAGGACAATGAGCAGTTCTTC	CASSSQQDNEQFF
many	TRBV11-2	TRBJ2-2	TRBD2	TGTGCCAGCAGCTTAGTGACAGCGGGGGAAACCGGGGAGCTGTTTTTT	CASSLVTAGETGELFF
.	TRBV29-1	TRBJ2-3	.	TGCAGCGTCCGCTTGGTAGATACGCAGTATTTT	CSVRLVDTQYF
many	TRBV29-1	TRBJ2-3	TRBD2	TGCAGCGTTTCAAGCCCAGCGGGAGACGTTACGCAGTATTTT	CSVSSPAGDVTQYF
many	TRBV7-2	TRBJ1-3	.	TGTGCCAGCAGCTTATTTCAGCGTGAAATAGGAAACACCATATATTTT	CASSLFQREIGNTIYF
.	TRBV6-1	TRBJ2-4	.	TGTGCCAGCAGTGAACCGAGGGACCGACTAGCCAAAAACATTCAGTACTTC	CASSEPRDRLAKNIQYF
.	TRBV5-1	TRBJ1-1	TRBD1	TGCGCCAGCAGCTCCCGGACAGGGACAGGAACTGAAGCTTTCTTT	CASSSRTGTGTEAFF
.	TRBV14	TRBJ2-7	TRBD2	TGTGCCAGCAGCCGGAATAGCGGGAGTACCTACGAGCAGTACTTC	CASSRNSGSTYEQYF